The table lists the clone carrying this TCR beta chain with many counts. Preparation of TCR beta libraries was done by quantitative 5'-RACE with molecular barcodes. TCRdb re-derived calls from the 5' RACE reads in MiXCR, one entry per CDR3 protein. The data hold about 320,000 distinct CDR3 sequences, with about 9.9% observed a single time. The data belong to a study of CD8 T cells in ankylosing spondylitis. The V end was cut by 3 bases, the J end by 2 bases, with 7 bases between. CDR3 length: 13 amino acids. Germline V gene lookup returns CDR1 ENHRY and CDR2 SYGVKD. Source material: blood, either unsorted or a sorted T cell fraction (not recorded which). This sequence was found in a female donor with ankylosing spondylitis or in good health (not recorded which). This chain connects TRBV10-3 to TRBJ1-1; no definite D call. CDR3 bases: TGTGCCATCAGTGATAACCCCAACACTGAAGCTTTCTTT. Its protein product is CAISDNPNTEAFF.